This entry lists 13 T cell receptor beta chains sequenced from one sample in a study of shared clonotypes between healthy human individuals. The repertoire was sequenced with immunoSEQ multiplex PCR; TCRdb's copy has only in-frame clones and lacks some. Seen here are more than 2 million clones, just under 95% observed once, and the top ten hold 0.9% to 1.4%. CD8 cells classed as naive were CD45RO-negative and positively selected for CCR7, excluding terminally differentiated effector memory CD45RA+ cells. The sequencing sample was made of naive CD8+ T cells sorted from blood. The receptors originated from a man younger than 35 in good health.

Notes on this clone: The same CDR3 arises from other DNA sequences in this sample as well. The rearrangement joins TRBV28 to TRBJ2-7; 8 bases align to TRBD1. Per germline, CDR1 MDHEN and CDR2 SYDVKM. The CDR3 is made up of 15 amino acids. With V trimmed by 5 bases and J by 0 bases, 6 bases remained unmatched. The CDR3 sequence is CASSPDRGGSYEQYF. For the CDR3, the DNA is TGTGCCAGCAGTCCCGACAGGGGAGGCTCCTACGAGCAGTACTTC.

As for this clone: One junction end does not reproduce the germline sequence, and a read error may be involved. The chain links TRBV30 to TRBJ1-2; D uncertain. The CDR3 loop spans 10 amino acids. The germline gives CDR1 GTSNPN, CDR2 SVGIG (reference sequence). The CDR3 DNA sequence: TGTGCCTGGAGTAACCATGGCTACACCTTC. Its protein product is CAWSNHGYTF.

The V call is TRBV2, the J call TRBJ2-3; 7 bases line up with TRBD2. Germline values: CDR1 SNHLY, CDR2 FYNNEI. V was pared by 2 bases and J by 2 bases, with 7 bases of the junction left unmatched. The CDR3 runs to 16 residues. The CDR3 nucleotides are TGTGCCAGCAGTGAAATGCTAGCGGTAACCACAGATACGCAGTATTTT. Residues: CASSEMLAVTTDTQYF.

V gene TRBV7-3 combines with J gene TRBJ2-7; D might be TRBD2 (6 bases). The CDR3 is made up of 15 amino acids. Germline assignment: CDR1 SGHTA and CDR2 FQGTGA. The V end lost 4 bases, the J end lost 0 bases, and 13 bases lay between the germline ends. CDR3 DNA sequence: TGTGCCAGCAGCTACCAAGACGGGAGCTCCTACGAGCAGTACTTC. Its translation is CASSYQDGSSYEQYF.

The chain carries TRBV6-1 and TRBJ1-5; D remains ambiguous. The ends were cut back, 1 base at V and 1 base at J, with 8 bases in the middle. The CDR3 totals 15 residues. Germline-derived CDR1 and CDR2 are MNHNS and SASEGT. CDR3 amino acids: CASSEGVLSNQPQHF. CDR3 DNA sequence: TGTGCCAGCAGTGAAGGGGTTTTAAGCAATCAGCCCCAGCATTTT.

CDR3 bases: TGTGCCAGCAGCCTCCCACGAGGGAGCACAGATACGCAGTATTTT. Its translation is CASSLPRGSTDTQYF. The chain links TRBV6-1 to TRBJ2-3, with D maybe TRBD2 (5 bases). The CDR3 runs 15 residues. CDR1 is MNHNS, CDR2 SASEGT, per germline. V shed 6 bases and J shed 0 bases, with 13 bases lying between them.

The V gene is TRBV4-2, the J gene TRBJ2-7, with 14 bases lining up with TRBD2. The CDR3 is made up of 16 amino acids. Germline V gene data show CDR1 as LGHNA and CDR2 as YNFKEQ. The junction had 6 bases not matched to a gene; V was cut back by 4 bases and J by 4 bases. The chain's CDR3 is CASSPRLAGGFYEQYF. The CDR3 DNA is TGTGCCAGCAGCCCCCGACTAGCGGGGGGGTTTTACGAGCAGTACTTC.

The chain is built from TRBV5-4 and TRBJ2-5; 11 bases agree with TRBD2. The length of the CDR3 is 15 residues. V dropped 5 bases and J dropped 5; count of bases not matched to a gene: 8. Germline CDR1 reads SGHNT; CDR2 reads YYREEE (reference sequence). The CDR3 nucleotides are TGTGCCAGCAGTTTACTAGCGGGAGTGTTGGAGACCCAGTACTTC. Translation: CASSLLAGVLETQYF.

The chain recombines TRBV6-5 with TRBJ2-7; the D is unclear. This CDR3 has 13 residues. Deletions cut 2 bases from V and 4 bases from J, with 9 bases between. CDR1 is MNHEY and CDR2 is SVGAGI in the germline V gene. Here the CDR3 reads CASSYRPVYEQYF. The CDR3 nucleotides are TGTGCCAGCAGTTACAGGCCAGTTTACGAGCAGTACTTC.

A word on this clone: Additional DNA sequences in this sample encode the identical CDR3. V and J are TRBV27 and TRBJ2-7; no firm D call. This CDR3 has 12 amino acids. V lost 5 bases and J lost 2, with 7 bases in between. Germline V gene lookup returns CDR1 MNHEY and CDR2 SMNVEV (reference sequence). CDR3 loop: CASSPSAYEQYF. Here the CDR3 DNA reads TGTGCCAGCAGTCCGTCCGCCTACGAGCAGTACTTC.

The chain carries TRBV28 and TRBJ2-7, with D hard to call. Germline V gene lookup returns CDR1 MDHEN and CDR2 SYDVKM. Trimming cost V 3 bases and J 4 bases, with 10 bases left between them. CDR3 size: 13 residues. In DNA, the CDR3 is TGTGCCAGCAGTTTGTTGATTGATTACGAGCAGTACTTC. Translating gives CASSLLIDYEQYF.

CDR3 bases: TGTGCCAGCAGTGAATTTACAGGGTCTGATGAAAAACTGTTTTTT. It translates to CASSEFTGSDEKLFF. V and J are TRBV25-1 and TRBJ1-4; possibly TRBD1 for D (6 bases). Germline V CDR1 and CDR2: MGHDK, SYGVNS. The CDR3 is made up of 15 amino acids. Trimming shortened V by 1 base and J by 6 bases, and 12 bases separated the two germline ends.

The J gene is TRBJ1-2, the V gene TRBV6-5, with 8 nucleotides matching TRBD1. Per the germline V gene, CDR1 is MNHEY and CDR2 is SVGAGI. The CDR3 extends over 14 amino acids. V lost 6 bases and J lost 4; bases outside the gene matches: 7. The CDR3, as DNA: TGTGCCAGCAGCCAGGGGGCCACAATCTATGGCTACACCTTC. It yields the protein CASSQGATIYGYTF.